What follows is one TCR beta chain and its context. This sample stems from a study of T cell changes during pregnancy in multiple sclerosis. This CDR3 region has 16 residues. Germline CDR1 and CDR2: LNHDA and SQIVND (reference sequence). V lost 6 bases and J lost 0, with 17 bases in between. The table came from immunoSEQ multiplex PCR; TCRdb's copy has only in-frame clones and leaves some out. The sample lists fewer than 35,000 clones, about 92% occurring once. V gene TRBV19 combines with J gene TRBJ1-1; weak D call: TRBD1 (5 bases). This sample comprised CD4+ T cells from peripheral blood mononuclear cells, obtained after pregnancy. The clonotype was recovered from a female donor with multiple sclerosis, enrolled in a pregnancy study. Here the CDR3 DNA reads TGTGCCAGTAGCGTGGGACTACAGCGCTTGAACACTGAAGCTTTCTTT. It yields the protein CASSVGLQRLNTEAFF. Filled out from reference TRBV19 and TRBJ1-1, the complete variable domain reads DGGITQSPKYLFRKEGQNVTLSCEQNLNHDAMYWYRQDPGQGLRLIYYSQIVNDFQKGDIAEGYSVSREKKESFPLTVTSAQKNPTAFYLCASSVGLQRLNTEAFFGQGTRLTVV.